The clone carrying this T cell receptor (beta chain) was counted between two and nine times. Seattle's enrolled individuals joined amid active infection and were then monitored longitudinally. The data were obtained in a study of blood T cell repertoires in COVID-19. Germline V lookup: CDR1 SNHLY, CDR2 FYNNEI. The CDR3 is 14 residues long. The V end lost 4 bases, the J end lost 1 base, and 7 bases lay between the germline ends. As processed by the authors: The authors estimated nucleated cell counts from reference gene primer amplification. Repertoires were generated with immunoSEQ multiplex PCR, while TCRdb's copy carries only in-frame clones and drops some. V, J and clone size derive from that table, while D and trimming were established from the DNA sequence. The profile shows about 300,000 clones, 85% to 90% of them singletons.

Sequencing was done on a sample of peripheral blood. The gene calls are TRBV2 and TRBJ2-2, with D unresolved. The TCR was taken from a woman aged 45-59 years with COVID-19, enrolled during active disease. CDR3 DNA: TGTGCCAGCAGTGGGGCAGGGAACACCGGGGAGCTGTTTTTT. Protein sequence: CASSGAGNTGELFF.